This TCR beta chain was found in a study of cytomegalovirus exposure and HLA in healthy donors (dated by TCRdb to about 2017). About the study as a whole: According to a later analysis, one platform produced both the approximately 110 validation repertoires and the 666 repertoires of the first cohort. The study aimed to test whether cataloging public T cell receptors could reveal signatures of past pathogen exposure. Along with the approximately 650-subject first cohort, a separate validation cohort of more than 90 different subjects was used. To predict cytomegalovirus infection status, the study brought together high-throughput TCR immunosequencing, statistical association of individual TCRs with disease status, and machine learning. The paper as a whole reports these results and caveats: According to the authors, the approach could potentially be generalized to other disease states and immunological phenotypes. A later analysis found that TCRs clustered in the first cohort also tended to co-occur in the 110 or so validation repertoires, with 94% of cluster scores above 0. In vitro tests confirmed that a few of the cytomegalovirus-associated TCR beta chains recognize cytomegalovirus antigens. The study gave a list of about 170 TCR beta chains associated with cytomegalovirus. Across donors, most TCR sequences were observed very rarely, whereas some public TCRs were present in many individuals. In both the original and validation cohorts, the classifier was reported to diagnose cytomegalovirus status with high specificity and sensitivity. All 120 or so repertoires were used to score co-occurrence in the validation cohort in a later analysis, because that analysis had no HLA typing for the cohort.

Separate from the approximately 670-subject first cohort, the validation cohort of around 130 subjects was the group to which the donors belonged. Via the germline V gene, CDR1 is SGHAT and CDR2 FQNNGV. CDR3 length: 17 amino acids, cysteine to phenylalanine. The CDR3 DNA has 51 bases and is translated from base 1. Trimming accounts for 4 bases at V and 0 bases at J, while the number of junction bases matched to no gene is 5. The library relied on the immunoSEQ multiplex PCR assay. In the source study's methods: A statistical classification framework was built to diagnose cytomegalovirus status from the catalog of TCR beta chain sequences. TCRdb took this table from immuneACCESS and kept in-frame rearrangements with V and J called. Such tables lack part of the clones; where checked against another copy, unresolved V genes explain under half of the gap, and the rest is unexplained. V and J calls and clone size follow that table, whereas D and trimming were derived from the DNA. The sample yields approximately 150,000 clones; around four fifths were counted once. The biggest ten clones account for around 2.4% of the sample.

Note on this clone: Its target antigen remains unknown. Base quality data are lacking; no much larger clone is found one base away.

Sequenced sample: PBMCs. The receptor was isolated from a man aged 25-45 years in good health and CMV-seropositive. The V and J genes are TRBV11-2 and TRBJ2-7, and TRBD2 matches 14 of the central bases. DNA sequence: TGTGCCAGCAGCTCTGGGACTAGCGGGGGTAACTCCTACGAGCAGTACTTC. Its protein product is CASSSGTSGGNSYEQYF.